These 27 T cell receptor beta chains came from one sample sequenced in a study of shared clonotypes between healthy human individuals (dated by TCRdb to the early 2020s). The library was obtained by the immunoSEQ multiplex PCR assay. Held by TCRdb, this immuneACCESS table contains in-frame sequences only and omits some clones. Under half of the omission traces to an unresolved V gene where checked; the cause of the rest is unknown. This sample is represented by about 2 million clones; 95% of them were singletons. Of the sample, more than 0.1% falls within the top ten clones. Sample: naive CD4+ T cells sorted from blood. The cell subset or site tag for this specimen amounts to: CD45RA+ positively selected. The receptor source for this set is a man aged 18 to 30 in good health.

J is TRBJ2-5 and V is TRBV11-1; maybe TRBD1 (5 bases). V was pared by 5 bases and J by 5 bases, with 9 bases between. The CDR3 runs 12 residues. Germline CDR1 SGHAT, CDR2 FQDESV (reference sequence). Here the CDR3 DNA reads TGTGCCAGCAGCCCTCAGGGCGAGACCCAGTACTTC. Translating it yields CASSPQGETQYF.

The rearrangement uses TRBV2 and TRBJ1-5; no reliable D call. Trimming took off 5 bases at V and 3 bases at J, with 11 bases between the two ends. CDR1 and CDR2 (germline): SNHLY, FYNNEI. The CDR3 runs 14 residues. CDR3 in amino acids: CASSLEAFNQPQHF. The CDR3 DNA reads TGTGCCAGCAGTCTTGAGGCCTTCAATCAGCCCCAGCATTTT.

The chain uses TRBV30 and TRBJ1-1; the D is unclear. The CDR3 is made up of 13 amino acids. The V gene's germline CDR1 is GTSNPN and CDR2 SVGIG (reference sequence). Deletions cut 2 bases from V and 2 bases from J, with 9 bases between. The CDR3 loop is CAWSPEVNTEAFF. In DNA, the CDR3 is TGTGCCTGGAGTCCAGAGGTCAACACTGAAGCTTTCTTT.

This chain links TRBV4-1 with TRBJ1-2, with 9 nucleotides matching TRBD1. With V trimmed by 4 bases and J by 6 bases, 21 bases remained unmatched. Germline V gene sequence: CDR1 MGHRA, CDR2 YSYEKL. The CDR3 extends over 19 amino acids. This CDR3 reads CASSLNTFVPGQGVDGYTF. The CDR3 coding sequence is TGCGCCAGCAGCCTTAACACGTTCGTACCGGGACAGGGAGTGGATGGCTACACCTTC.

V is TRBV7-2 and J is TRBJ1-5; 7 bases map to TRBD1. V was clipped by 3 bases and J by 8 bases; unmatched bases: 4. The CDR3 covers 13 residues. Germline CDR1 and CDR2: SGHTA and FQGNSA. The CDR3 nucleotides read TGTGCCAGCAGCTTTACAGGGGAAAAGCCCCAGCATTTT. Encoded protein: CASSFTGEKPQHF.

The J gene is TRBJ1-5, the V gene TRBV5-6; D is unresolved. The CDR3 totals 14 residues. Germline lookup yields CDR1 SGHDT and CDR2 YYEEEE. Trimming stripped 0 bases from V and 4 bases from J, with 8 bases between. CDR3 residues: CASSLGSLNQPQHF. CDR3 in DNA: TGTGCCAGCAGCTTGGGGTCTCTTAATCAGCCCCAGCATTTT. The variable domain in full, with the rest retrieved from reference TRBV5-6 and TRBJ1-5, is DAGVTQSPTHLIKTRGQQVTLRCSPKSGHDTVSWYQQALGQGPQFIFQYYEEEERQRGNFPDRFSGHQFPNYSSELNVNALLLGDSALYLCASSLGSLNQPQHFGDGTRLSIL.

The chain couples TRBV11-3 to TRBJ2-1; 10 positions match TRBD2. The trim removed 3 bases at V and 9 bases at J, leaving 2 bases unmatched. The CDR3 has 13 amino acids. Germline values: CDR1 SGHNT, CDR2 YENEEA. CDR3 sequence reads: CASSFGTSAEQFF. CDR3 coding DNA: TGTGCCAGCAGCTTCGGGACTAGCGCTGAGCAGTTCTTC.

V and J are TRBV7-8 and TRBJ2-1; D may be TRBD1 or TRBD2 (6 bases each). The germline gives CDR1 SGHVS, CDR2 FQNEAQ. Trimming took off 7 bases at V and 7 bases at J, with 11 bases between the two ends. This CDR3 has 12 amino acids. The chain's CDR3 is CASTLGGNEQFF. The DNA of the CDR3 is TGTGCCAGCACCCTAGGGGGGAATGAGCAGTTCTTC.

A single count supports this clone. V is TRBV12-5 and J is TRBJ2-2, with no clear D. Trimming took 5 bases from V and 1 from J, leaving 5 bases between them. Looked up from germline, CDR1 is LGHNT and CDR2 is FRNRAP. The CDR3 is made up of 13 amino acids. In nucleotides, the CDR3 is TGTGCTAGTGGTCACCGGAACACCGGGGAGCTGTTTTTT. As protein: CASGHRNTGELFF. The whole variable domain, filled in from reference TRBV12-5 and TRBJ2-2, reads DARVTQTPRHKVTEMGQEVTMRCQPILGHNTVFWYRQTMMQGLELLAYFRNRAPLDDSGMPKDRFSAEMPDATLATLKIQPSEPRDSAVYFCASGHRNTGELFFGEGSRLTVL.

The rearrangement joins TRBV19 to TRBJ1-1; TRBD1 matches at 7 bases. Germline CDR1 reads LNHDA; CDR2 reads SQIVND (reference sequence). This CDR3 region has 13 residues. J gave up 11 bases and V 4 bases, and 10 bases lay outside the gene matches. The CDR3 DNA sequence: TGTGCCAGTAGTACGTCCGACAGGGCGGGGGCTTTCTTT. It encodes CASSTSDRAGAFF.

The chain links TRBV30 to TRBJ2-7, with TRBD2 matching over 14 bases. CDR1 is GTSNPN and CDR2 is SVGIG in the germline V gene (reference sequence). The CDR3 covers 17 residues. V trimming: 3 bases; J trimming: 5 bases; junction bases outside the gene matches: 12. CDR3 protein: CAWSPTSGRARSHEQYF. DNA for the CDR3: TGTGCCTGGAGCCCGACTAGCGGGAGGGCCAGGTCCCACGAGCAGTACTTC.

The chain combines TRBV5-1 with TRBJ2-2; no firm D call. Deletions cut 0 bases from V and 5 bases from J, with 8 bases between. CDR1 and CDR2 (germline): SGHRS, YFSETQ. The CDR3 sequence is 14 residues long. For the CDR3, the DNA is TGCGCCAGCAGCTTGGAAGGGCGAACCGGGGAGCTGTTTTTT. Translated, it gives CASSLEGRTGELFF. Combining the CDR3 with reference TRBV5-1 and TRBJ2-2 gives the whole variable domain KAGVTQTPRYLIKTRGQQVTLSCSPISGHRSVSWYQQTPGQGLQFLFEYFSETQRNKGNFPGRFSGRQFSNSRSEMNVSTLELGDSALYLCASSLEGRTGELFFGEGSRLTVL.

V gene TRBV19 combines with J gene TRBJ2-7; TRBD2 agrees at 13 bases. Germline trimming cut 4 bases from V and 6 bases from J; bases unmatched to any gene: 12. The CDR3 sequence is 17 residues long. Germline V gene lookup returns CDR1 LNHDA and CDR2 SQIVND (reference sequence). Here the CDR3 DNA reads TGTGCCAGTAGTACCCTGACTAGCGGGAGGACGAACCTCGAGCAGTACTTC. Translation: CASSTLTSGRTNLEQYF.

The gene calls are TRBV25-1 and TRBJ2-2; D is undetermined. The CDR3 sequence is 13 residues long. Trimming pared 4 bases from V and 3 bases from J, leaving 6 bases between. Germline V gene lookup returns CDR1 MGHDK and CDR2 SYGVNS. DNA for the CDR3: TGTGCCAGCAGTGTTTCTCACACCGGGGAGCTGTTTTTT. This sequence encodes CASSVSHTGELFF.

The V call is TRBV21-1, the J call TRBJ2-1; TRBD2 is the table's D call and was not checked against the DNA. TRBV21-1 is a documented pseudogene. This CDR3 has 14 amino acids. The CDR3 region has the DNA TGTGCCAGCAGCAACCTTGGGACTAGCGAAATGCAGTTCTTC. This encodes CASSNLGTSEMQFF.

V usage is TRBV10-1 and J usage is TRBJ2-3; D call uncertain. CDR1 and CDR2 from the germline V gene are WNHNN and SYGVQD (reference sequence). V lost 5 bases and J lost 6, with 9 bases in between. The CDR3 spans 12 residues. The CDR3 nucleotides read TGCGCCAGCAGTAAAGGAAGGGATACGCAGTATTTT. This sequence encodes CASSKGRDTQYF.

The J gene is TRBJ2-2, the V gene TRBV5-7; the match to TRBD2 covers 11 bases. TRBV5-7 is filed as an ORF, its function uncertain. V lost 7 bases and J lost 0; bases outside the gene matches: 8. This CDR3 comprises 17 residues. For the CDR3, the DNA is TGTGCCAGCCCTGGGACTAGCGGATACTCGAACACCGGGGAGCTGTTTTTT. Translation gives CASPGTSGYSNTGELFF.

The J gene is TRBJ2-1, the V gene TRBV5-1, with 10 bases aligning to TRBD1. Losses at the gene ends were 5 bases for V and 9 bases for J; bases not matched to a gene: 11. The germline gives CDR1 SGHRS, CDR2 YFSETQ. The CDR3 is 15 residues long. The DNA for the CDR3 is TGCGCCAGCAGAACCGGGACAGGGGAGTTCGGTGAGCAGTTCTTC. It is translated as CASRTGTGEFGEQFF.

The chain uses TRBV18 and TRBJ1-4; TRBD1 is a possible D gene (6 bases). Germline CDR1 KGHSH, CDR2 LQKENI. Trimming cost V 3 bases and J 3 bases, with 17 bases left between them. The CDR3 covers 17 residues. The CDR3, as DNA: TGTGCCAGCTCACCGGTTACAGGGTCCGCTTCTAATGAAAAACTGTTTTTT. Its translation is CASSPVTGSASNEKLFF.

The chain links TRBV7-9 to TRBJ1-1, with D hard to call. The V gene lost 1 base and the J gene lost 0 bases, with 9 bases spanning the gap. Per germline, CDR1 SEHNR and CDR2 FQNEAQ (reference sequence). The CDR3 is 15 residues long. CDR3 bases: TGTGCCAGCAGCTTAGGTTCCGGGATGAACACTGAAGCTTTCTTT. Translated, it gives CASSLGSGMNTEAFF.

V usage is TRBV5-1 and J usage is TRBJ2-7; D may be TRBD1 (5 bases). The CDR3 has 13 residues. Trimming pared 1 base from V and 6 bases from J, leaving 11 bases between. Germline V gene sequence: CDR1 SGHRS, CDR2 YFSETQ. CDR3 region: CASSLSDQGEQYF. The CDR3 nucleotides are TGCGCCAGCAGCTTGTCGGATCAGGGCGAGCAGTACTTC.

The rearrangement joins TRBV5-4 to TRBJ2-1; tentatively, D is TRBD1 or TRBD2 (7 bases each). Looked up from germline, CDR1 is SGHNT and CDR2 is YYREEE (reference sequence). The CDR3 runs to 16 residues. The ends were cut back, 4 bases at V and 4 bases at J, with 18 bases in the middle. The CDR3 here is CASSLGGTVIYNEQFF. DNA for the CDR3: TGTGCCAGCAGCCTGGGGGGGACAGTCATTTACAATGAGCAGTTCTTC.

The chain links TRBV29-1 to TRBJ1-1; D unclear. The CDR3 extends over 12 amino acids. The germline V gene encodes CDR1 SQVTM and CDR2 ANQGSEA. V was trimmed by 4 bases and J by 1 base, leaving 7 bases between them. The CDR3 nucleotides are TGCAGCGTTGGCGAGGCGAACACTGAAGCTTTCTTT. Translating gives CSVGEANTEAFF.

This clone has more than one count but fewer than ten. This chain joins TRBV19 and TRBJ1-1, with 9 bases that match TRBD1. This CDR3 is built from 15 residues. Germline loops: CDR1 LNHDA, CDR2 SQIVND (reference sequence). The V gene end was trimmed by 5 bases and the J gene end by 5 bases; junction bases not matched to a gene: 9. The DNA for the CDR3 is TGTGCCAGTAGTTCCCCGACAGGGGGGAAGACTGAAGCTTTCTTT. Protein: CASSSPTGGKTEAFF.

The chain recombines TRBV9 with TRBJ1-4, with unresolved D. This CDR3 has 16 amino acids. Trimming left V 5 bases short and J 6 bases short, with 20 bases between. Germline V gene lookup returns CDR1 SGDLS and CDR2 YYNGEE. CDR3 loop: CASSSPVEGWDEKLFF. The CDR3 bases are TGTGCCAGCAGTTCACCCGTGGAGGGTTGGGATGAAAAACTGTTTTTT.

This chain joins TRBV27 and TRBJ1-2, with D unclear. V lost 6 bases and J 1 base, leaving 12 bases between the germline ends. This CDR3 has 14 amino acids. Germline-derived CDR1 and CDR2 are MNHEY and SMNVEV (reference sequence). CDR3 in DNA: TGTGCCAGCAGGCCCTTACAGAATAACTATGGCTACACCTTC. Protein product: CASRPLQNNYGYTF.

CDR3 sequence reads: CAISTGESYEQYF. The CDR3 DNA is TGTGCCATCAGTACAGGGGAGTCCTACGAGCAGTACTTC. This chain connects TRBV10-3 to TRBJ2-7, with TRBD1 matching over 7 bases. V gave up 5 bases and J gave up 1 base; unmatched junction bases: 2. The CDR3 consists of 13 residues. Germline CDR1 reads ENHRY; CDR2 reads SYGVKD.